The clone carrying this TCR beta chain was found a few times. The data belong to a study of T-cell memory formation after mild COVID-19. The CDR3 has 13 amino acids. With V trimmed by 11 bases and J by 7 bases, 4 bases remained unmatched. Germline V CDR1 and CDR2: SGHAT, FQNNGV. TCRdb fed the 5' RACE reads into MiXCR, producing one record per CDR3 protein. The sample records about 240,000 distinct CDR3 sequences, approximately 9% being singletons. Sequencing used PBMCs or a T cell subset sorted from them (not recorded which). This rearrangement joins TRBV11-2 to TRBJ2-1; 14 bases map to TRBD2. This clonotype was sampled from a young man who had mild COVID-19 (a few samples of this study predate the infection). Cell type and time point are not known. This CDR3 is CARGLAGGNEQFF. The CDR3 bases are TGTGCCCGAGGACTAGCGGGGGGAAATGAGCAGTTCTTC.